This T cell receptor beta chain is from a study of T cell changes during pregnancy in multiple sclerosis. Sequenced by immunoSEQ multiplex PCR; TCRdb stores in-frame clones only, minus some. The table lists some 80,000 clones, 90% to 95% of them singletons, with roughly 1.2% in the top ten. This CDR3 region has 17 residues. CDR1 MNHEY and CDR2 SMNVEV come from the germline V gene (reference sequence). Germline trimming cut 4 bases from V and 6 bases from J; bases unmatched to any gene: 14. The TCR sequence derives from a female donor with multiple sclerosis, enrolled in a pregnancy study. The starting material was peripheral blood, obtained in the second trimester of pregnancy. This sequence joins TRBV27 and TRBJ2-1, with 8 bases lining up with TRBD2. This chain's CDR3 is CASSSPPRAGDPNEQFF. Here the CDR3 DNA reads TGTGCCAGCAGTTCCCCTCCGAGAGCGGGAGATCCCAATGAGCAGTTCTTC.